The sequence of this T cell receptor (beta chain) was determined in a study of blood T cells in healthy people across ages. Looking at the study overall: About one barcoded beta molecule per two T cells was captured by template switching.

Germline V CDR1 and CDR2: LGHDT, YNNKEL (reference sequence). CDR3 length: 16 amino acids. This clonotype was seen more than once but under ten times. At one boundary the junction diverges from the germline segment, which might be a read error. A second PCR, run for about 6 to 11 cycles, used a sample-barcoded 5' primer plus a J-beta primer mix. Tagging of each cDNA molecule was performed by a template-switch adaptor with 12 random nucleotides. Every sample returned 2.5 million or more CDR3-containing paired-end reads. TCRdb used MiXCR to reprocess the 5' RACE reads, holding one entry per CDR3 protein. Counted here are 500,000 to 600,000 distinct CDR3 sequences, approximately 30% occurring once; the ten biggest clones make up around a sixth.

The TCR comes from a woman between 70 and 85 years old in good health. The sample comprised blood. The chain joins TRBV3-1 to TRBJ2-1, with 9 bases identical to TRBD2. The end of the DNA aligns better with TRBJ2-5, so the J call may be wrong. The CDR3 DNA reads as TGTACCAGCAGCCAAAACCCCGGGACTAGCACAGAGACCCAGTACTTC. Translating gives CTSSQNPGTSTETQYF.